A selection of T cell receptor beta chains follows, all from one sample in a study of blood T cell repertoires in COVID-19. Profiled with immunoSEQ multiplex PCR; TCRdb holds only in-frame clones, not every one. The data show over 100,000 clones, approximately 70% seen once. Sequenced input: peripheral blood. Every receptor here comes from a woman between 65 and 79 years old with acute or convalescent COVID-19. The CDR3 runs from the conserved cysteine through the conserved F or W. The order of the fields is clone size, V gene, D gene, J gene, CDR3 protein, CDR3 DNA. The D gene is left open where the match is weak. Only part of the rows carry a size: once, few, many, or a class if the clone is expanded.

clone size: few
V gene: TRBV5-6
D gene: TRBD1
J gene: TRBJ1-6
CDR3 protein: CASSPGTGLFNSPLHF
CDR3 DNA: TGTGCCAGCAGCCCGGGGACAGGGCTTTTTAATTCACCCCTCCACTTT

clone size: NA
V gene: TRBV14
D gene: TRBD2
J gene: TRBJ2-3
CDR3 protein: CASSQVAGGTTQYF
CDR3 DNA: TGTGCCAGCAGCCAAGTCGCGGGAGGAACTACGCAGTATTTT

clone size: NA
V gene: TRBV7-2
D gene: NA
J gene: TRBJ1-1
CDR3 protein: CASSPRGWKTEAFF
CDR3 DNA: TGTGCCAGCAGCCCACGGGGGTGGAAAACTGAAGCTTTCTTT

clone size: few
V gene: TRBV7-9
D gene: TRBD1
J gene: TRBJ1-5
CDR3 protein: CASSPDRDDQPQHF
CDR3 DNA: TGTGCCAGCAGCCCGGACAGGGATGATCAGCCCCAGCATTTT

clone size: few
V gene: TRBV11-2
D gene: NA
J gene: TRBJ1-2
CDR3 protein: CASSLQGFGYTF
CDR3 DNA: TGTGCCAGCAGCTTACAGGGCTTTGGCTACACCTTC

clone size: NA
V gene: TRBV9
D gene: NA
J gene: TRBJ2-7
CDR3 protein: CASSVDGVSYEQYF
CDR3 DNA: TGTGCCAGCAGCGTAGACGGAGTCTCCTACGAGCAGTACTTC

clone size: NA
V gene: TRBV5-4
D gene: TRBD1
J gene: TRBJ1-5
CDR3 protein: CASSPDRGFNQPQHF
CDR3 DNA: TGTGCCAGCAGCCCGGACAGGGGGTTCAATCAGCCCCAGCATTTT

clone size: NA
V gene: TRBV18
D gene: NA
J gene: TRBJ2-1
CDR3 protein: CASSPPIGGLSYNEQFF
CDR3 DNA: TGTGCCAGCTCACCACCAATTGGCGGCCTCTCCTACAATGAGCAGTTCTTC

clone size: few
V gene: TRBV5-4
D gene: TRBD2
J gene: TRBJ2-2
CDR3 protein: CASSLGRGGNTGELFF
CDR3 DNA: TGTGCCAGCAGCTTGGGTCGGGGGGGTAACACCGGGGAGCTGTTTTTT

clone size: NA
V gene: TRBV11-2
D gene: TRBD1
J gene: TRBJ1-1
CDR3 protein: CASSTDRVGTEAFF
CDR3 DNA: TGTGCCAGCAGCACGGACAGGGTTGGCACTGAAGCTTTCTTT

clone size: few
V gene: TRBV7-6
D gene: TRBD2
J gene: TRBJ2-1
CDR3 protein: CASSLGSSGAYNEQFF
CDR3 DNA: TGTGCCAGCAGCTTAGGTAGTAGCGGGGCCTACAATGAGCAGTTCTTC

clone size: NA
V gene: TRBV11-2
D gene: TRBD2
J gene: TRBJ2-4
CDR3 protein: CASRGLAGPKNIQYF
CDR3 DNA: TGTGCCAGCAGGGGACTAGCGGGGCCAAAAAACATTCAGTACTTC

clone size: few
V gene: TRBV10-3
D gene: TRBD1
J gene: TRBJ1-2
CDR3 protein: CAISLTGLDYGYTF
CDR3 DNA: TGTGCCATCAGCCTGACAGGGTTGGACTATGGCTACACCTTC

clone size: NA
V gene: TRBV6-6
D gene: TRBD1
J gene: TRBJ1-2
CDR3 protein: CASSYTDRGKDGYTF
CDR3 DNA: TGTGCCAGCAGTTACACCGACAGGGGGAAGGATGGCTACACCTTC

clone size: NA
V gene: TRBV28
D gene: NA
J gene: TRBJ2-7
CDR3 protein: CASSFPRRGAYEQYF
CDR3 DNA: TGTGCCAGCAGTTTTCCCCGGAGAGGCGCGTACGAGCAGTACTTC

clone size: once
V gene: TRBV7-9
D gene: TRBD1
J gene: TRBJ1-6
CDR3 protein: CASSPMTGRAHYNSPLHF
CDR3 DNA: TGTGCCAGCAGCCCCATGACAGGGAGAGCGCACTATAATTCACCCCTCCACTTT

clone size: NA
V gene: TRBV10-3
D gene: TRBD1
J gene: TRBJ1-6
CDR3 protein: CAISKQGANSPLHF
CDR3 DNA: TGTGCCATCAGCAAACAGGGGGCTAATTCACCCCTCCACTTT

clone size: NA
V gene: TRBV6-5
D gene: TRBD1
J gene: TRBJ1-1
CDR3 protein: CASSYPGTDTEAFF
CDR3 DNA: TGTGCCAGCAGTTACCCCGGGACAGACACTGAAGCTTTCTTT

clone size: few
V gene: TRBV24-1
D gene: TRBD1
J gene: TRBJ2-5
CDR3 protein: CATSDSGTGVVETQYF
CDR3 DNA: TGTGCCACCAGTGACTCCGGGACAGGTGTTGTAGAGACCCAGTACTTC

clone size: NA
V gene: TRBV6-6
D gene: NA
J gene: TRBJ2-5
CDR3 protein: CASSYGEQETQYF
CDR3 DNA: TGTGCCAGCAGTTATGGTGAACAGGAGACCCAGTACTTC

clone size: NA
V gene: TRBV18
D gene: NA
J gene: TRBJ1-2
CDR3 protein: CASSPTTGTPYGYTF
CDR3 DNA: TGTGCCAGCTCACCGACCACAGGGACCCCCTATGGCTACACCTTC

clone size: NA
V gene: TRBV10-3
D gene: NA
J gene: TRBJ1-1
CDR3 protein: CAISNQGQNTEAFF
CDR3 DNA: TGTGCCATCAGTAACCAGGGGCAGAACACTGAAGCTTTCTTT

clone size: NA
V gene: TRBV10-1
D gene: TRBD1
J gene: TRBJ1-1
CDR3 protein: CASSADRENTEAFF
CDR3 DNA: TGCGCCAGCAGTGCCGACAGGGAGAACACTGAAGCTTTCTTT

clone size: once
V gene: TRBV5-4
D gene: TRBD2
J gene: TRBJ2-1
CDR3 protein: CASSPRTSGGASSYNEQFF
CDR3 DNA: TGTGCCAGCAGCCCGAGGACTAGCGGGGGGGCCAGCTCCTACAATGAGCAGTTCTTC

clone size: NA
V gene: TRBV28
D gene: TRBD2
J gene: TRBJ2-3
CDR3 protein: CASSPSSGMGTDTQYF
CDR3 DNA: TGTGCCAGCAGTCCCTCTAGCGGGATGGGCACAGATACGCAGTATTTT

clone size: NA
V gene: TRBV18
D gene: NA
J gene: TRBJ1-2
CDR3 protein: CASSPPVGGHYGYTF
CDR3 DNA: TGTGCCAGCTCACCCCCCGTCGGGGGACACTATGGCTACACCTTC

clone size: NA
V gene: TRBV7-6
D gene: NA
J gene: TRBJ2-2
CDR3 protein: CASSTTGTGELFF
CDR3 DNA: TGTGCCAGCAGCACCACAGGGACCGGGGAGCTGTTTTTT

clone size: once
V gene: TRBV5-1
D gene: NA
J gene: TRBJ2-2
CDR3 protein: CASSSYQGWTGELFF
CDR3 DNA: TGCGCCAGCAGCTCTTACCAGGGTTGGACCGGGGAGCTGTTTTTT

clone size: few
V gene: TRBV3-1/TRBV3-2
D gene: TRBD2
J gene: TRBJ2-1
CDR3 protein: CASSHLSPSSGGDNEQFF
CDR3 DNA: TGTGCCAGCAGCCACCTTTCCCCCTCTAGCGGGGGGGACAATGAGCAGTTCTTC

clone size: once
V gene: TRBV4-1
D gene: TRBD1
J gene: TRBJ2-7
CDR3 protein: CASSQEQGAGQYF
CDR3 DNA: TGCGCCAGCAGCCAAGAACAGGGGGCCGGGCAGTACTTC

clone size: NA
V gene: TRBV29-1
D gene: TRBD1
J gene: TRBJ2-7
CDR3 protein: CSVTGQGASEQYF
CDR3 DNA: TGCAGCGTTACGGGACAGGGGGCCAGCGAGCAGTACTTC

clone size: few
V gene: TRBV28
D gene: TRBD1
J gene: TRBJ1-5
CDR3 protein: CASRPKQGARLRWNQPQHF
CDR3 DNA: TGTGCCAGCAGACCCAAACAGGGGGCCCGTCTCAGATGGAATCAGCCCCAGCATTTT

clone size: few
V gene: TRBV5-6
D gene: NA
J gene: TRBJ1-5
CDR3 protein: CASSSWGGGGQPQHF
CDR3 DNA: TGTGCCAGCAGCTCGTGGGGCGGGGGAGGTCAGCCCCAGCATTTT

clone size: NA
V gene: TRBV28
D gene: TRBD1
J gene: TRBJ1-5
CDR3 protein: CASSLGQVGQPQHF
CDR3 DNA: TGTGCCAGCAGTTTGGGACAGGTCGGTCAGCCCCAGCATTTT

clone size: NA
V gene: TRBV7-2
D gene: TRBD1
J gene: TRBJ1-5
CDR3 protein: CASSQHGTVNQPQHF
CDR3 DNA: TGTGCCAGCAGCCAGCACGGGACAGTCAATCAGCCCCAGCATTTT

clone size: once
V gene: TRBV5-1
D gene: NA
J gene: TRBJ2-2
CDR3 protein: CASSLSYTGELFF
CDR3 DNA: TGCGCCAGCAGCCTCTCCTACACCGGGGAGCTGTTTTTT

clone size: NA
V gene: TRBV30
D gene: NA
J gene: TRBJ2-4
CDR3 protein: CAWSRGSNIQYF
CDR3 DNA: TGTGCCTGGAGTAGGGGATCAAACATTCAGTACTTC

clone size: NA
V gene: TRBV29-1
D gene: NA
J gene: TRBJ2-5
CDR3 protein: CSVESSIGGETQYF
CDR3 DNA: TGCAGCGTTGAATCATCTATTGGCGGAGAGACCCAGTACTTC

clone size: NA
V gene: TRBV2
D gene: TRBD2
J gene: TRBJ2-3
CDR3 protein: CASSEGGLAGEDTQYF
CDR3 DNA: TGTGCCAGCAGTGAGGGGGGACTAGCGGGGGAAGATACGCAGTATTTT

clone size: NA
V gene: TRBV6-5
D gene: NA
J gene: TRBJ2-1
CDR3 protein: CASSSGEIYNEQFF
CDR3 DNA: TGTGCCAGCAGTTCAGGGGAGATTTACAATGAGCAGTTCTTC

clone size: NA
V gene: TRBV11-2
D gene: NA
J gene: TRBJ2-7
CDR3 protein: CASSLVRGSYEQYF
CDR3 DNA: TGTGCCAGCAGCTTAGTCCGGGGTTCCTACGAGCAGTACTTC

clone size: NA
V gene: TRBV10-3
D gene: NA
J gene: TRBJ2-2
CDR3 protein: CAIGAQSDLNTGELFF
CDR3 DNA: TGTGCCATCGGAGCTCAGTCCGACCTGAACACCGGGGAGCTGTTTTTT

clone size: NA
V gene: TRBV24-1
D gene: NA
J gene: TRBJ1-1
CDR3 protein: CATSSRSQGMNTEAFF
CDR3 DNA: TGTGCCACCAGCTCTCGGAGCCAGGGTATGAACACTGAAGCTTTCTTT

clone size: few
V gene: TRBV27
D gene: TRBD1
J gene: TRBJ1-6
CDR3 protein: CASSLIQGALHF
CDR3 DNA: TGTGCCAGCAGCTTAATTCAGGGGGCCCTCCACTTT

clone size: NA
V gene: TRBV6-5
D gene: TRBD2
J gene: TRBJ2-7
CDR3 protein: CASSYVAGAAYEQYF
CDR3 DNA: TGTGCCAGCAGTTATGTAGCGGGAGCCGCCTACGAGCAGTACTTC

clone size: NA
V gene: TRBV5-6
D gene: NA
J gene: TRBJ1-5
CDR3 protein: CASSFGQSSNQPQHF
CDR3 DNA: TGTGCCAGCAGTTTTGGACAGTCTAGCAATCAGCCCCAGCATTTT

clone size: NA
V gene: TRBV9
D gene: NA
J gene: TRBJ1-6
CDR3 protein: CASSPSRVENSPLHF
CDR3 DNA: TGTGCCAGCAGCCCTTCCCGTGTGGAGAATTCACCCCTCCACTTT

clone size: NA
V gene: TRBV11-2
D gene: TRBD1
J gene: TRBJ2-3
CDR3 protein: CASSYRHRGRVTDTQYF
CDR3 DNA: TGTGCCAGCAGCTACCGCCACAGGGGGCGCGTCACAGATACGCAGTATTTT

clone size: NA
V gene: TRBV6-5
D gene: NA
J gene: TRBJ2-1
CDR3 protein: CASSYPIGTLNEQFF
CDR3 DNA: TGTGCCAGCAGTTACCCGATCGGGACTTTAAATGAGCAGTTCTTC

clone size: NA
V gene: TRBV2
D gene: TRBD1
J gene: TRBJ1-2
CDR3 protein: CASTYSTGRNYGYTF
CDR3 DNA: TGTGCCAGCACGTATTCGACAGGGCGGAACTATGGCTACACCTTC

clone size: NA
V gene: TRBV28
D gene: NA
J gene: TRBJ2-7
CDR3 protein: CASSFGRGEQYF
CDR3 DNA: TGTGCCAGCAGTTTCGGCAGGGGCGAGCAGTACTTC

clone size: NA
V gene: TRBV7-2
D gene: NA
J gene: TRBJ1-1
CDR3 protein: CASSLDGVTEAFF
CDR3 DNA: TGTGCCAGCAGCTTAGACGGGGTCACTGAAGCTTTCTTT

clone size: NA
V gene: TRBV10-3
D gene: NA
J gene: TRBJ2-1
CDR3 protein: CAISGGLGNEQFF
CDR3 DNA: TGTGCCATCAGTGGGGGGCTTGGCAATGAGCAGTTCTTC

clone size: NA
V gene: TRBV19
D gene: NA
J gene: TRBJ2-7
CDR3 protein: CASSIDRGYEQYF
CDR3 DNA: TGTGCCAGTAGTATAGACAGGGGCTACGAGCAGTACTTC

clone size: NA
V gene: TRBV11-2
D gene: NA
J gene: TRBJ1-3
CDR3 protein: CASSLVGGSDSGNTIYF
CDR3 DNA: TGTGCCAGCAGCTTAGTGGGAGGTTCCGACTCTGGAAACACCATATATTTT

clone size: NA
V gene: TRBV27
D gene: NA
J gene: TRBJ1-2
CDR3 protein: CASTPRPSYGYTF
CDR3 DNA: TGTGCCAGCACCCCGCGCCCCTCCTATGGCTACACCTTC

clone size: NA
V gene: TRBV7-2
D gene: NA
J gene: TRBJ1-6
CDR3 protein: CASSQRQERSYNSPLHF
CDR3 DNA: TGTGCCAGCAGCCAAAGACAGGAACGCTCCTATAATTCACCCCTCCACTTT

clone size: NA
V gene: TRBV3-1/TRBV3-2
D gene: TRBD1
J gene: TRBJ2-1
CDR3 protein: CASSHPRGQGDNEQFF
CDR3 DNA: TGTGCCAGCAGCCACCCTCGCGGACAGGGGGACAATGAGCAGTTCTTC

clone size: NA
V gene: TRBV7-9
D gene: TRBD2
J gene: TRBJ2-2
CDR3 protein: CASSLPGLGAGELFF
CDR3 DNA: TGTGCCAGCAGCCTTCCGGGACTAGGTGCCGGGGAGCTGTTTTTT

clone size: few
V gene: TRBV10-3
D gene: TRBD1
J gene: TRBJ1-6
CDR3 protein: CAISGDRGPGGSPLHF
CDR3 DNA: TGTGCCATCAGTGGGGACAGGGGGCCGGGAGGTTCACCCCTCCACTTT